This T cell receptor beta chain came from a study of PD-1 blockade in classical Hodgkin lymphoma. Time point denoted: cycle 4 day 1 (C4D1), after less than 7 weeks of nivolumab. Every patient had relapsed following autologous stem cell transplantation, and cohorts differed in brentuximab vedotin exposure. Sequencing used immunoSEQ multiplex PCR; TCRdb keeps in-frame clones, though not all of them. The sample lists approximately 61,000 clones; 70% to 90% were seen once. This specimen consisted of peripheral blood mononuclear cells (PBMCs), obtained before the fourth cycle of nivolumab. This receptor was taken from a human donor with classical Hodgkin lymphoma.

The CDR3 region is CASSDERTGGENTEAFF. The CDR3 DNA follows: TGTGCCAGCAGTGACGAACGGACGGGGGGGGAGAACACTGAAGCTTTCTTT. The chain uses TRBV2 and TRBJ1-1; perhaps TRBD1 as D (5 bases). The ends were cut back, 3 bases at V and 1 base at J, with 18 bases in the middle. CDR1 is SNHLY, CDR2 FYNNEI, per germline. CDR3 length: 17 amino acids.